Here is one T cell receptor (beta chain) with its context. In the study's own analysis: Estimation of nucleated cell counts was performed using reference gene primer amplification. Method: immunoSEQ multiplex PCR; TCRdb's copy keeps in-frame clones and lacks some. V, J and clone size reflect that table, while D and trimming were determined from the DNA. The sample lists roughly 280,000 clones, 85% to 90% seen once, with 1.5% to 2% in the top ten. The sample is drawn from a study of blood T cell repertoires in COVID-19. Across the whole study: The analysed material was cDNA or gDNA that came from T cells, B-cell-depleted T cells, or PBMCs.

J was trimmed by 0 bases and V by 4 bases; bases with no gene match: 12. Germline values: CDR1 SQVTM, CDR2 ANQGSEA. CDR3 length: 18 residues. Participants spanned ages about 18 to 90 years and resided in some 22 US areas. V is TRBV29-1 and J is TRBJ2-1, with 10 bases matching TRBD2. The TCR originated in a woman aged 60-75 years who had recovered from COVID-19. Sequenced input: PBMCs or T cells enriched from blood (not recorded which). In DNA, the CDR3 is TGCAGCGTTGCGGCTAGCGGGAGTGGGGGGGGCTCCTACAATGAGCAGTTCTTC. Its translation: CSVAASGSGGGSYNEQFF.